This is a list of T cell receptor beta chains from one sample in a study of blood T cell repertoires in COVID-19. Libraries were prepared by immunoSEQ multiplex PCR; TCRdb keeps only in-frame clonotypes and omits some of them. The sample has 70,000 to 95,000 clones; 82% are singletons. What was sequenced was peripheral blood. These receptors were collected from a human donor in a cohort sampled during active COVID-19. The CDR3 runs from the conserved cysteine through the conserved F or W. The order of the fields is clone size, D gene, V gene, J gene, CDR3 DNA, CDR3 protein. D genes are given only for firm matches. The listing skips clone size in some rows; elsewhere it reads once, few, many or a size class.

.	.	TRBV5-8	TRBJ1-6	TGTGCCAGCAGCTTGGGCGCGGGGAATTCACCCCTCCACTTT	CASSLGAGNSPLHF
.	.	TRBV3-1/TRBV3-2	TRBJ1-3	TGTGCCAGCAGCCAGGGACTGAACACCATATATTTT	CASSQGLNTIYF
.	.	TRBV11-3	TRBJ2-2	TGTGCCACGCGGGCGGGGAGCGAGAACACCGGGGAGCTGTTTTTT	CATRAGSENTGELFF
.	.	TRBV7-9	TRBJ1-3	TGTGCCAGCACGGGGGCTGGTGGAAACACCATATATTTT	CASTGAGGNTIYF
.	TRBD1	TRBV5-8	TRBJ2-7	TGTGCCAGCAGAAAGACAGGGGAAAGCGAGCAGTACTTC	CASRKTGESEQYF
.	.	TRBV2	TRBJ2-2	TGTGCCAGCAGGGGCGGGGCTGAAGGGGAGCTGTTTTTT	CASRGGAEGELFF
.	.	TRBV11-2	TRBJ1-3	TGTGCCAGCAGCTCAGGGGTCCACTCTGGAAACACCATATATTTT	CASSSGVHSGNTIYF
.	.	TRBV19	TRBJ1-6	TGTGCCGGCGGTAGTCCCCTCCACTTT	CAGGSPLHF
.	.	TRBV6-5	TRBJ1-3	TGTGCCAGCAGCCAGCGCTCTGGAAACACCATATATTTT	CASSQRSGNTIYF
.	TRBD1	TRBV18	TRBJ2-7	TGTGCCAGCTCACTCGACAGGGGAAATTACGAGCAGTACTTC	CASSLDRGNYEQYF
once	.	TRBV27	TRBJ1-3	TGTGCCAGCAGTCCACAACCTTCTGGAAACACCATATATTTT	CASSPQPSGNTIYF
few	TRBD1	TRBV28	TRBJ2-7	TGTGCCAGCAAAGATACAGGGGGCGACCGGTACGAGCAGTACTTC	CASKDTGGDRYEQYF
.	TRBD2	TRBV9	TRBJ2-5	TGTGCCAGCAGCGTAGTGGGCCTAGCGGGCCGTGAGACCCAGTACTTC	CASSVVGLAGRETQYF
few	.	TRBV28	TRBJ1-4	TGTGCCAGCAATACCCCAGGGATAACTAATGAAAAACTGTTTTTT	CASNTPGITNEKLFF
.	.	TRBV11-2	TRBJ2-6	TGTGCCAGCAGCTCAAGTCCCAAGGGGTTCGTCTCTGGGGCCAACGTCCTGACTTTC	CASSSSPKGFVSGANVLTF
.	TRBD2	TRBV5-1	TRBJ2-5	TGCGCCAGCAGCTTGGCGGCTAGCGGGGCGCGGGGAACCCAGTACTTC	CASSLAASGARGTQYF
once	TRBD1	TRBV5-6	TRBJ2-3	TGTGCCAGCAGACTCAGGGGGCCGAGGACAGATACGCAGTATTTT	CASRLRGPRTDTQYF
.	TRBD1	TRBV28	TRBJ2-4	TGTGCCAGCAGCGGACTGGACAGGCCCCAGTACTTC	CASSGLDRPQYF
.	TRBD2	TRBV15	TRBJ2-1	TGTGCCACTAACGGCGCGGGGGGGCCCTACAATGAGCAGTTCTTC	CATNGAGGPYNEQFF
few	TRBD1	TRBV28	TRBJ1-6	TGTGCCAGCAAGGACAGGGCGGGTTCACCCCTCCACTTT	CASKDRAGSPLHF
.	.	TRBV19	TRBJ2-2	TGTGCCTTACAGGGATATAACACCGGGGAGCTGTTTTTT	CALQGYNTGELFF
.	TRBD1	TRBV5-1	TRBJ1-1	TGCGCCAGCAGCACAGGGGCGGTCACTGAAGCTTTCTTT	CASSTGAVTEAFF
.	TRBD1	TRBV5-5	TRBJ1-4	TGTGCCAGCAGCTCCGGGACAGGGGATGAAAAACTGTTTTTT	CASSSGTGDEKLFF
few	TRBD2	TRBV9	TRBJ2-1	TGTGCCAGCAGGCCTACTAGCGGGGGGGAATACAATGAGCAGTTCTTC	CASRPTSGGEYNEQFF